This entry lists 22 T cell receptor beta chains sequenced from one sample in a study of blood T cell repertoires in COVID-19. Here immunoSEQ multiplex PCR was the method, and the copy in TCRdb shows in-frame clones only, minus some. The sample contains approximately 300,000 clones, approximately 91% of which appear only once. Sequencing used PBMCs or T cells enriched from blood (not recorded which). The receptors derive from a woman aged 30 to 39 who had been exposed to COVID-19.

This clone was seen just once. V usage is TRBV2 and J usage is TRBJ1-2; D gene ambiguous. V was pared by 0 bases and J by 7 bases, with 6 bases between. This CDR3 is built from 12 residues. Germline V gene sequence: CDR1 SNHLY, CDR2 FYNNEI. The DNA of the CDR3 is TGTGCCAGCAGTGAAGCACTGCTTGGCTACACCTTC. Its translation is CASSEALLGYTF.

This CDR3 reads CASSQEGTGEEKLFF. The CDR3 DNA reads TGCGCCAGCAGCCAAGAAGGGACAGGGGAAGAAAAACTGTTTTTT. The chain uses TRBV4-1 and TRBJ1-4; 10 bases align to TRBD1. Looked up from germline, CDR1 is MGHRA and CDR2 is YSYEKL. The CDR3 consists of 15 residues. J gave up 8 bases and V 0 bases, and 3 bases lay outside the gene matches.

The V call is TRBV7-6, the J call TRBJ2-3, with 8 bases aligning to TRBD1. V gave up 5 bases and J gave up 1 base; unmatched junction bases: 5. The CDR3 has 15 residues. CDR1 and CDR2 from the germline V gene are SGHVS and FNYEAQ. The CDR3 DNA sequence: TGTGCCAGCAGCGCGACGGGACAGGGCACAGATACGCAGTATTTT. Residues: CASSATGQGTDTQYF.

This chain connects TRBV6-2 or TRBV6-3 to TRBJ2-7; D might be TRBD1 (6 bases). V lost 1 base to trimming and J lost 11 bases, with 21 bases between them. From germline, CDR1 is MNHEY and CDR2 SVGEGT. The CDR3 length is 15 residues. CDR3: CASSYLNRVVQGKYF. CDR3 coding DNA: TGTGCCAGCAGTTACTTAAATCGAGTTGTCCAGGGGAAGTACTTC.

This chain connects TRBV10-3 to TRBJ1-3; D gene unclear. The germline CDR1 and CDR2 sequences are ENHRY and SYGVKD. V shed 4 bases and J shed 3 bases, with 13 bases lying between them. The CDR3 is 15 residues long. As DNA, the CDR3 is TGTGCCATCAGTGTCGGCGGGGTTGGTGGAAACACCATATATTTT. This encodes CAISVGGVGGNTIYF.

The chain links TRBV5-1 to TRBJ2-7, with 9 nucleotides matching TRBD1. V dropped 2 bases and J dropped 2; count of bases not matched to a gene: 5. CDR3 length equals 15 residues. Per germline, CDR1 SGHRS and CDR2 YFSETQ. This CDR3 reads CASSFAGTGPYEQYF. The CDR3 bases are TGCGCCAGCAGCTTTGCCGGGACAGGGCCCTACGAGCAGTACTTC.

V and J are TRBV4-1 and TRBJ1-6; TRBD1 matches at 7 bases. The V gene end was trimmed by 2 bases and the J gene end by 4 bases; junction bases not matched to a gene: 2. This CDR3 has 15 residues. In germline, CDR1 is MGHRA, CDR2 YSYEKL. The CDR3 region is CASSQPDRYNSPLHF. The CDR3 coding sequence is TGCGCCAGCAGCCAACCGGACAGGTATAATTCACCCCTCCACTTT.

This sequence joins TRBV5-1 and TRBJ1-3; no clear D. This CDR3 has 13 residues. Trimming shortened V by 6 bases and J by 4 bases, and 11 bases separated the two germline ends. Germline CDR1 and CDR2: SGHRS and YFSETQ. For the CDR3, the DNA is TGCGCCAGCACGGAGCGGCCCGGAAACACCATATATTTT. Translation: CASTERPGNTIYF.

This chain uses TRBV2 with TRBJ1-2, with TRBD1 matching over 8 bases. J was trimmed by 4 bases and V by 5 bases; bases with no gene match: 3. Germline assignment: CDR1 SNHLY and CDR2 FYNNEI. The CDR3 loop spans 13 amino acids. DNA for the CDR3: TGTGCCAGCAGTCCGGGACAGGCCTATGGCTACACCTTC. This sequence encodes CASSPGQAYGYTF.

The V call is TRBV4-3, the J call TRBJ2-1, with TRBD2 identical over 9 bases. Germline lookup yields CDR1 LGHNA and CDR2 YSLEER. The CDR3 covers 19 residues. V was pared by 0 bases and J by 4 bases, with 13 bases of the junction left unmatched. The CDR3 bases are TGCGCCAGCAGCCAAGATAAGAGCCGGCGGGGGGGTGCATACAATGAGCAGTTCTTC. Its protein is CASSQDKSRRGGAYNEQFF.

J is TRBJ2-5 and V is TRBV5-1, with D perhaps TRBD1 (5 bases). The length of the CDR3 is 15 residues. With 2 bases removed from V and 5 bases from J, the gap between germline ends came to 16 bases. Per the germline V gene, CDR1 is SGHRS and CDR2 is YFSETQ. The CDR3 spells CASSFGAGMEETQYF. For the CDR3, the DNA is TGCGCCAGCAGCTTTGGGGCAGGGATGGAGGAGACCCAGTACTTC.

The genes are TRBV19 and TRBJ1-5; 11 bases match TRBD1. This CDR3 has 17 residues. Germline lookup yields CDR1 LNHDA and CDR2 SQIVND (reference sequence). Trimming took 4 bases from V and 3 from J; bases not matched to a gene: 8. CDR3 amino acids: CASSRGDRGIPNQPQHF. The DNA of the CDR3 is TGTGCCAGTAGTAGAGGGGACAGGGGGATTCCCAATCAGCCCCAGCATTTT.

The gene calls are TRBV7-6 and TRBJ1-4; D remains ambiguous. The CDR3 has 17 amino acids. Between the trimmed V and J ends, which lost 5 bases and 0 bases, there was a span of 16 bases. Germline CDR1 is SGHVS and CDR2 is FNYEAQ. Here the CDR3 DNA reads TGTGCCAGCAGCCCATCGGGTTTTAGTGCAACTAATGAAAAACTGTTTTTT. Its protein product is CASSPSGFSATNEKLFF.

V is TRBV6-2 or TRBV6-3 and J is TRBJ1-3, with 8 bases that match TRBD1. Germline CDR1 is MNHEY and CDR2 is SVGEGT. Trimming at V came to 6 bases and at J to 3 bases, leaving 13 bases not matched to a gene. CDR3 length: 17 amino acids. The CDR3 nucleotides read TGTGCCAGCAGCCGACCAAGGACAGGGTGGAGTGGAAACACCATATATTTT. Translation gives CASSRPRTGWSGNTIYF.

This chain joins TRBV7-6 and TRBJ1-1; tentative D call: TRBD1 (6 bases). Germline V gives CDR1 SGHVS, CDR2 FNYEAQ. The ends were cut back, 7 bases at V and 2 bases at J, with 14 bases in the middle. CDR3 size: 14 residues. CDR3 sequence reads: CASKIGGANTEAFF. The CDR3 DNA reads TGTGCCAGCAAAATTGGGGGGGCCAACACTGAAGCTTTCTTT. The variable domain in full, completed from reference TRBV7-6 and TRBJ1-1, reads GAGVSQSPRYKVTKRGQDVALRCDPISGHVSLYWYRQALGQGPEFLTYFNYEAQQDKSGLPNDRFSAERPEGSISTLTIQRTEQRDSAMYRCASKIGGANTEAFFGQGTRLTVV.

The chain uses TRBV19 and TRBJ2-7, with TRBD1 identical over 12 bases. With 8 bases clipped from V and 5 bases from J, the junction kept 4 bases outside the gene matches. The CDR3 contains 13 residues. Germline CDR1 is LNHDA and CDR2 is SQIVND (reference sequence). The CDR3 coding sequence is TGTGCCAGTTCGGGACAGGGGGCCCACGAGCAGTACTTC. Its translation is CASSGQGAHEQYF. Together with reference TRBV19 and TRBJ2-7, the CDR3 gives the full variable domain: DGGITQSPKYLFRKEGQNVTLSCEQNLNHDAMYWYRQDPGQGLRLIYYSQIVNDFQKGDIAEGYSVSREKKESFPLTVTSAQKNPTAFYLCASSGQGAHEQYFGPGTRLTVT.

The CDR3 loop is CASSLALAGTETQYF. CDR3 sequence (DNA): TGCGCCAGCAGCTTGGCTCTAGCGGGGACAGAGACCCAGTACTTC. V usage is TRBV5-1 and J usage is TRBJ2-5, with 9 bases fitting TRBD2. With V trimmed by 0 bases and J by 4 bases, 4 bases remained unmatched. Germline assignment: CDR1 SGHRS and CDR2 YFSETQ. This CDR3 contains 15 residues.

The chain recombines TRBV11-2 with TRBJ2-3; D unresolved. Germline V gene lookup returns CDR1 SGHAT and CDR2 FQNNGV. This CDR3 is built from 13 residues. The V end lost 6 bases, the J end lost 1 base, and 8 bases lay between the germline ends. This CDR3 is CASSRGGTDTQYF. In nucleotides, the CDR3 is TGTGCCAGCAGTCGTGGAGGCACAGATACGCAGTATTTT.

The CDR3: CASSPDRGAYEQYF. The CDR3 DNA sequence: TGTGCCAGCAGTCCGGACAGGGGGGCGTACGAGCAGTACTTC. The V call is TRBV6-4, the J call TRBJ2-7; 10 positions match TRBD1. The CDR3 contains 14 residues. CDR1 and CDR2 (germline): MRHNA, SNTAGT. The J segment lost 4 bases and the V segment lost 5 bases, leaving 5 bases of the junction unmatched.

CDR3 in DNA: TGCGCCAGCAGCTCCTGGACTAGCGGGGAGGCAGATACGCAGTATTTT. Residues: CASSSWTSGEADTQYF. This chain links TRBV5-1 with TRBJ2-3; TRBD2 aligns across 12 bases. Germline trimming cut 3 bases from V and 4 bases from J; bases unmatched to any gene: 6. The V gene's germline CDR1 is SGHRS and CDR2 YFSETQ. CDR3 length: 16 amino acids.

The chain joins TRBV13 to TRBJ2-7; a weak D match, TRBD1 (6 bases). Germline V gene data show CDR1 as PRHDT and CDR2 as FYEKMQ (reference sequence). CDR3 length: 15 residues. Trimming took off 6 bases at V and 0 bases at J, with 15 bases between the two ends. The CDR3, as DNA: TGTGCCAGCAGTCAGAGGTCCAGGGGCTCCTACGAGCAGTACTTC. Its protein is CASSQRSRGSYEQYF.

The chain employs TRBV9 and TRBJ2-2; 14 bases match TRBD2. The J segment lost 3 bases and the V segment lost 0 bases, leaving 7 bases of the junction unmatched. Germline values: CDR1 SGDLS, CDR2 YYNGEE. The CDR3 is 19 amino acids. CDR3 residues: CASSVAWGLAGADTGELFF. The CDR3 bases are TGTGCCAGCAGCGTAGCTTGGGGACTAGCGGGGGCCGACACCGGGGAGCTGTTTTTT.